This TCR beta chain was sequenced in a study of CD8+ T cells in alopecia areata. Study-wide points: Patients showed less clear TCR sequence sharing than mice, possibly partly because of HLA diversity. Having one nonresponder leaves uncertain how baseline CD8+ expansion relates to response. The study found that many expanded lesional clones persisted in scalp and blood during tofacitinib.

This clone was observed a few times. Its cognate antigen is unknown. The V and J ends lost 4 bases and 5 bases, in that order; junction bases with no gene match: 18. Germline CDR1 is SGHRS and CDR2 is YFSETQ. This CDR3 comprises 17 residues. The treatment is: oral pan-JAK inhibitor, 5-10 mg twice daily. Peripheral blood, together with lesional scalp punch biopsies, was collected from alopecia areata patients. cDNA reverse transcribed from extracted RNA served as the sequencing template. Method: immunoSEQ multiplex PCR; TCRdb's copy keeps in-frame clones and lacks some. The data contain 110,000 to 150,000 clones, approximately 80% of them singletons.

The chain couples TRBV5-1 to TRBJ2-7; 7 bases fit TRBD2. Specimen: CD8+ T cells sorted from blood, collected at week 4, from a patient treated with tofacitinib. The receptor's source is a human donor with alopecia areata. The CDR3 nucleotides are TGCGCCAGCAGCCCGGAACCCCTGCGGGGGTTCCCCCACGAGCAGTACTTC. This gives the protein CASSPEPLRGFPHEQYF.